This T cell receptor (beta chain) stems from a study of T cell responses to AZD1222 COVID-19 vaccine. The CDR3 runs to 15 residues. CDR1 is MDHEN and CDR2 is SYDVKM in the germline V gene. V shed 7 bases and J 2 bases; nucleotides not matched to a gene: 9. Regarding this clone: Its cognate antigen is unknown.

TCRdb's copy holds only in-frame clones and misses some; the assay was immunoSEQ multiplex PCR. The table shows more than 75,000 clones, with about 91% occurring only once. Study outcomes and limitations: Baseline serology detected seropositivity in only 5 to 7 AZD1222 recipients.

Source: peripheral blood, taken on day 0 of AZD1222 vaccination. V is TRBV28 and J is TRBJ1-2; 8 bases align to TRBD1. The clonotype was recovered from an adult in good health. The CDR3 DNA sequence: TGTGCCAGCACTCCCCAGGGGGCTAGAAACTATGGCTACACCTTC. This encodes CASTPQGARNYGYTF.